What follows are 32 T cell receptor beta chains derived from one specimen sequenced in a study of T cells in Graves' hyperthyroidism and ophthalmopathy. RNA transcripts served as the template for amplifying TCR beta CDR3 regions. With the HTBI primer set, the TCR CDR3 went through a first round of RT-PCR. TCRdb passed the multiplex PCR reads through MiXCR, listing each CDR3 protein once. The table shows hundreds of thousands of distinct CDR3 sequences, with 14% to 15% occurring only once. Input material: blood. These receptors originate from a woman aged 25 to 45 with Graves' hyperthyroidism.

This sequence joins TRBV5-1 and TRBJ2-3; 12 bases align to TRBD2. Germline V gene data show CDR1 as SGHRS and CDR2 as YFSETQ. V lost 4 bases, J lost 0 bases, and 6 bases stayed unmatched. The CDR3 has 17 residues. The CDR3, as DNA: TGCGCCAGCAGCCCCGGACTAGCGGGACTTAGCACAGATACGCAGTATTTT. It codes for CASSPGLAGLSTDTQYF. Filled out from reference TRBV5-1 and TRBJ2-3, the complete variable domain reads KAGVTQTPRYLIKTRGQQVTLSCSPISGHRSVSWYQQTPGQGLQFLFEYFSETQRNKGNFPGRFSGRQFSNSRSEMNVSTLELGDSALYLCASSPGLAGLSTDTQYFGPGTRLTVL.

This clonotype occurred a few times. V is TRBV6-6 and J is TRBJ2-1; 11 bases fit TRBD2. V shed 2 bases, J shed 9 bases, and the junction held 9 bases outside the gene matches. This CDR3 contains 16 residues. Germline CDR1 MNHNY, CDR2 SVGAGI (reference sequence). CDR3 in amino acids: CASSYNSGRGGGEQFF. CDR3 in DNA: TGTGCCAGCAGTTACAATAGCGGGAGGGGGGGAGGTGAGCAGTTCTTC.

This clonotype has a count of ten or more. Here the CDR3 reads CASTEDRGNNSPLHF. CDR3 in DNA: TGTGCCAGCACCGAAGACAGGGGCAATAATTCACCCCTCCACTTT. The chain employs TRBV12-3 or TRBV12-4 and TRBJ1-6; 8 nucleotides agree with TRBD1. V lost 7 bases, J lost 5 bases, and 7 bases stayed unmatched. This CDR3 region has 15 residues.

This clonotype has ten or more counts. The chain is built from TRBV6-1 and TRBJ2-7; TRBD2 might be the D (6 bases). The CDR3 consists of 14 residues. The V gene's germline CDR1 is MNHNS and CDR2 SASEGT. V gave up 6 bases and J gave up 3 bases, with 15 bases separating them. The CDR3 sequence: CASSISGGGYEQYF. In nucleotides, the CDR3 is TGTGCCAGCAGCATTAGCGGAGGTGGCTACGAGCAGTACTTC.

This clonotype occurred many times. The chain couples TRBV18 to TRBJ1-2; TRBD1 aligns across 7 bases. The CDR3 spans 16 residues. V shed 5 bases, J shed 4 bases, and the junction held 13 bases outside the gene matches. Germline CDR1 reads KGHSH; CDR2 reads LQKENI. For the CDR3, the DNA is TGTGCCAGCTCAAGAAAGGACAGGCTCAACATCTATGGCTACACCTTC. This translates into CASSRKDRLNIYGYTF.

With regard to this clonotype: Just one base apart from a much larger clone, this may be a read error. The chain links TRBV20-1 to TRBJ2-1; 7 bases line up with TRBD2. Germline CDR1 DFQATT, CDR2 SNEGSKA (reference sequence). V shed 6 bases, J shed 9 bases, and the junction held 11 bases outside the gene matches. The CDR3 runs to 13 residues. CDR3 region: CSAFLAVDSEQFF. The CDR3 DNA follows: TGCAGTGCCTTCCTAGCGGTCGATAGTGAGCAGTTCTTC.

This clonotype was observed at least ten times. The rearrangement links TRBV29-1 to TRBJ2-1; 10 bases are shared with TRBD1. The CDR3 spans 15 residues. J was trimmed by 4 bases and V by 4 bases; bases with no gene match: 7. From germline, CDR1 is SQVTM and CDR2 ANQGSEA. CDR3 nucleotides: TGCAGCGTTGGAGTCGGGACAGGGGCTTACAATGAGCAGTTCTTC. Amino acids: CSVGVGTGAYNEQFF.

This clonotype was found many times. This CDR3 is CASSPPALASSGKTQYF. CDR3 bases: TGTGCCAGCAGCCCCCCCGCCCTGGCGTCGAGTGGGAAGACCCAGTACTTC. The J gene is TRBJ2-5, the V gene TRBV28; D ambiguous. The CDR3 sequence is 17 residues long. CDR1 and CDR2 from the germline V gene are MDHEN and SYDVKM. Trimming removed 6 bases at V and 6 bases at J, with 26 bases between.

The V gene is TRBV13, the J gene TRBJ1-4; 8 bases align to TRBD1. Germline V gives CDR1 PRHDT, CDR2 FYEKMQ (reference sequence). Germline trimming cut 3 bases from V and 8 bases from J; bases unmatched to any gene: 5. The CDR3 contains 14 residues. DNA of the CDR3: TGTGCCAGCAGCTTCTCCGGGACAGGCGAAAAACTGTTTTTT. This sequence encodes CASSFSGTGEKLFF.

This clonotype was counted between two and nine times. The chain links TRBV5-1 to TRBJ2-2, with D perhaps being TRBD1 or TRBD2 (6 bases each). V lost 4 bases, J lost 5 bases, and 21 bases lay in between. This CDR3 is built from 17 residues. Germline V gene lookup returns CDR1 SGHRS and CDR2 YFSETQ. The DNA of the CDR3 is TGCGCCAGCAGCACATACTACAGGGCCAGCGGGACCGGGGAGCTGTTTTTT. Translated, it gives CASSTYYRASGTGELFF.

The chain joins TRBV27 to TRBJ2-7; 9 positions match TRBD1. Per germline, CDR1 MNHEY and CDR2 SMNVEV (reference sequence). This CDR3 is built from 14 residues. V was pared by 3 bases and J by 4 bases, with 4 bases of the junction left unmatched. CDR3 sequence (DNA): TGTGCCAGCAGTTTTGAGGGACAGGGTTACGAGCAGTACTTC. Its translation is CASSFEGQGYEQYF.

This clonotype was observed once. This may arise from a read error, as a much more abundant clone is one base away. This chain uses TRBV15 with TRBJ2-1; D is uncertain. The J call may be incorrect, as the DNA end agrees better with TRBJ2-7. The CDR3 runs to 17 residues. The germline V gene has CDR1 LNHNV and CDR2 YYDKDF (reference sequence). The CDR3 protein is CATSTLSRLTSYNEQYF. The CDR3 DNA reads TGTGCCACCAGCACCCTTTCCCGCCTGACCTCCTACAATGAGCAGTACTTC.

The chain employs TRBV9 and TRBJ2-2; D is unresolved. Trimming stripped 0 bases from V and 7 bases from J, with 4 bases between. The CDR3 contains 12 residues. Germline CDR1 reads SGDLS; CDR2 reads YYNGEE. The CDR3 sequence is CASSVVGGELFF. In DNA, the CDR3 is TGTGCCAGCAGCGTAGTAGGCGGGGAGCTGTTTTTT.

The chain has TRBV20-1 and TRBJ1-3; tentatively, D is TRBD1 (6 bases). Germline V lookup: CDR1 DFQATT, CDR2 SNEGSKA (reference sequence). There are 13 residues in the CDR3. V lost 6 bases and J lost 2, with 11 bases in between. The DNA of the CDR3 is TGCAGTGCAGGTGCAGGGGCTGGAAACACCATATATTTT. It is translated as CSAGAGAGNTIYF.

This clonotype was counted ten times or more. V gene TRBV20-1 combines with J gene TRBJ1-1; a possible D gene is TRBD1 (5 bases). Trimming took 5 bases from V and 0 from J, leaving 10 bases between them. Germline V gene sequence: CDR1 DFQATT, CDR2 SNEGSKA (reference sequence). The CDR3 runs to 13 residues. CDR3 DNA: TGCAGTGCTCCCGGGACTGTGAACACTGAAGCTTTCTTT. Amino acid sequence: CSAPGTVNTEAFF.

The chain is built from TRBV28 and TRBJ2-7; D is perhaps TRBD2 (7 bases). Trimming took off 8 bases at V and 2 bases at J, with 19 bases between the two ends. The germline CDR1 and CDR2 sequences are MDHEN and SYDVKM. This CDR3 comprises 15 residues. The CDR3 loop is CASQGGGYGPYEQYF. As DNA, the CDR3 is TGTGCCAGCCAGGGAGGGGGATACGGCCCCTACGAGCAGTACTTC.

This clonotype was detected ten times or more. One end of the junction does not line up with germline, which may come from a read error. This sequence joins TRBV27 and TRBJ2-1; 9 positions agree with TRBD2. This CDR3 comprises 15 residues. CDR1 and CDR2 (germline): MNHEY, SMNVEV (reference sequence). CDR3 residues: CASSLSGSVYNEQFF. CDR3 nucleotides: TGCGCCAGCAGCCTTAGCGGGAGTGTCTACAATGAGCAGTTCTTC.

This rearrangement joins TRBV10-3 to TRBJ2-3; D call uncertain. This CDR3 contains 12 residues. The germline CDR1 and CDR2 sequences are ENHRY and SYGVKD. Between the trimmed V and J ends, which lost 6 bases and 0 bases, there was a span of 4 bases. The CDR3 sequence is CAIRDSTDTQYF. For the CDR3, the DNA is TGTGCCATCAGGGACAGCACAGATACGCAGTATTTT.

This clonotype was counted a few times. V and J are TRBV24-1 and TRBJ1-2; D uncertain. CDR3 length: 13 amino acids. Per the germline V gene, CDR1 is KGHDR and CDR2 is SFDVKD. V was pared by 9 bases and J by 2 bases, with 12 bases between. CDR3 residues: CATRIILNYGYTF. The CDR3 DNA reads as TGTGCCACCCGGATAATCCTAAACTATGGCTACACCTTC.

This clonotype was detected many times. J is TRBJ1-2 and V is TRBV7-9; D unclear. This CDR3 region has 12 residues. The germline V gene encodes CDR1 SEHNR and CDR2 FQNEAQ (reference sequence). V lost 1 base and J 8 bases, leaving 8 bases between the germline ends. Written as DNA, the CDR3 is TGTGCCAGCAGCTTAGGACGGAACGGCTACACCTTC. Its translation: CASSLGRNGYTF.

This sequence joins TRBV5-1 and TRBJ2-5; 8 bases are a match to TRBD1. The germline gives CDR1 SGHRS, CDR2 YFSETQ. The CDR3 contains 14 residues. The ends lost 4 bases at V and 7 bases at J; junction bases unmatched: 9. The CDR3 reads CASSHGQGPGTQYF. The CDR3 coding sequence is TGCGCCAGCAGCCACGGACAGGGCCCAGGGACCCAGTACTTC. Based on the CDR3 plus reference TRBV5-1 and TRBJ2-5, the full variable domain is KAGVTQTPRYLIKTRGQQVTLSCSPISGHRSVSWYQQTPGQGLQFLFEYFSETQRNKGNFPGRFSGRQFSNSRSEMNVSTLELGDSALYLCASSHGQGPGTQYFGPGTRLLVL.

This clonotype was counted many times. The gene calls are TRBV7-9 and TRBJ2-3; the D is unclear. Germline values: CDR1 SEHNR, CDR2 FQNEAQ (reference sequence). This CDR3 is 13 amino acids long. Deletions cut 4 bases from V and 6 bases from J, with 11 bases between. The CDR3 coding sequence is TGTGCCAGCAGCTCTACTTCACGGGATACGCAGTATTTT. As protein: CASSSTSRDTQYF. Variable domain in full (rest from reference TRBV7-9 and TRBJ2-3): DTGVSQNPRHKITKRGQNVTFRCDPISEHNRLYWYRQTLGQGPEFLTYFQNEAQLEKSRLLSDRFSAERPKGSFSTLEIQRTEQGDSAMYLCASSSTSRDTQYFGPGTRLTVL.

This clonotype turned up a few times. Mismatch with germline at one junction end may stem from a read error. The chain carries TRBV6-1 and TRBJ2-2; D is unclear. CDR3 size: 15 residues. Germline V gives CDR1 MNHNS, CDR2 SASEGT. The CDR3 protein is CARSRLKGNTGELFF. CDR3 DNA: TGTGCCCGCAGTCGTCTAAAAGGCAACACCGGGGAGCTGTTTTTT.

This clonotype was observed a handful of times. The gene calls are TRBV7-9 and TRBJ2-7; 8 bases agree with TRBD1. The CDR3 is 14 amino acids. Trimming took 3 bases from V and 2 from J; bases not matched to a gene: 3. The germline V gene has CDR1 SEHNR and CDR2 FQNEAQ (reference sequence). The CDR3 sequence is CASSFRDRPYEQYF. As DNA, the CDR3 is TGTGCCAGCAGCTTCCGGGACAGGCCCTACGAGCAGTACTTC.

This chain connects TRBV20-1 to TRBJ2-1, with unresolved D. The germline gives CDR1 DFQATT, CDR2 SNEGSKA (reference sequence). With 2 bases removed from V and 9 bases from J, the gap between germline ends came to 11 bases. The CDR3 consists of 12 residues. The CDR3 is CSARTGPPEQFF. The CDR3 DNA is TGCAGTGCTAGAACCGGACCCCCTGAGCAGTTCTTC.

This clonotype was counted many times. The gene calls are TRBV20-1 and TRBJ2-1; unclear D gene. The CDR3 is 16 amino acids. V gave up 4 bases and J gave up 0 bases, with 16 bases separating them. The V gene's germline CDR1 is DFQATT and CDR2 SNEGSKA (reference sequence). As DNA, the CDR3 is TGCAGTGCTACTGAGCCCAGCCGGAGCTCCTACAATGAGCAGTTCTTC. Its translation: CSATEPSRSSYNEQFF.

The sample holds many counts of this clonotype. CDR3 loop: CASSRDSPYEQYF. The CDR3 region has the DNA TGTGCCAGCAGTAGAGATAGCCCCTACGAGCAGTACTTC. The chain links TRBV11-2 to TRBJ2-7, with D unresolved. Germline CDR1 and CDR2: SGHAT and FQNNGV. The CDR3 has 13 amino acids. V was trimmed by 6 bases and J by 2 bases, leaving 11 bases between them.

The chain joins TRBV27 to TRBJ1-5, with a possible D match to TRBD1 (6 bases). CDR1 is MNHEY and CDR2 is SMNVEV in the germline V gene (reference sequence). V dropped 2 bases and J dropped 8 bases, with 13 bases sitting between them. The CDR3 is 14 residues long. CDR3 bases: TGTGCCAGCAGTTTAAGTCAGGGGTTTGAGCCCCAGCATTTT. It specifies CASSLSQGFEPQHF.

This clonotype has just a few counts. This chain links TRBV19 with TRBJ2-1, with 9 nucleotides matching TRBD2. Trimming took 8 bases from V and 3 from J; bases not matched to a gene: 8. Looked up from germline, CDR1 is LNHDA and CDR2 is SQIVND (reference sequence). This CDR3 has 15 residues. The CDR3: CASRVASGVYNEQFF. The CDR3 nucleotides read TGTGCCAGTCGAGTTGCTAGCGGGGTCTACAATGAGCAGTTCTTC.

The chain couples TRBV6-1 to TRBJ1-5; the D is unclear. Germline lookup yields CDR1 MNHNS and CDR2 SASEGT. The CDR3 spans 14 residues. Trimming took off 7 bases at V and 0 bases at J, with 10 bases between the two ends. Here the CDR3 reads CASIGLNSNQPQHF. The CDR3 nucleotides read TGTGCCAGCATTGGACTGAATAGCAATCAGCCCCAGCATTTT.

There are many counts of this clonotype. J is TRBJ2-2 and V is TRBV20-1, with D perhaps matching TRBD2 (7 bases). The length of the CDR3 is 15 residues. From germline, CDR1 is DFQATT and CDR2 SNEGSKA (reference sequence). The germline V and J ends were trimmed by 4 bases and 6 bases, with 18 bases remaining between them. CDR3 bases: TGCAGTGCTACTCGATATAAGGGGGGGGCCGGGGAGCTGTTTTTT. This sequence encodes CSATRYKGGAGELFF.

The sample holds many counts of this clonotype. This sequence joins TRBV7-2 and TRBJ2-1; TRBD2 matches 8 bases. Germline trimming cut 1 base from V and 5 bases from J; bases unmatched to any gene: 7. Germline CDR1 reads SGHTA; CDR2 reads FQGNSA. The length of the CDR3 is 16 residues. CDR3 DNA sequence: TGTGCCAGCAGCTTAGGGCGCGGGAGGTACGACAATGAGCAGTTCTTC. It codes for CASSLGRGRYDNEQFF. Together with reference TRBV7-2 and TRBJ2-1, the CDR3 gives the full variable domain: GAGVSQSPSNKVTEKGKDVELRCDPISGHTALYWYRQSLGQGLEFLIYFQGNSAPDKSGLPSDRFSAERTGGSVSTLTIQRTQQEDSAVYLCASSLGRGRYDNEQFFGPGTRLTVL.